This T cell receptor beta chain came from a study of shared clonotypes between healthy human individuals. Here immunoSEQ multiplex PCR was the method, and the copy in TCRdb shows in-frame clones only, minus some. The sample gives about 2.1 million clones, 80% to 95% of which show up once; under 2% is in the top ten. Germline lookup yields CDR1 MNHNY and CDR2 SVGAGI (reference sequence). V was pared by 2 bases and J by 7 bases, with 14 bases between. The CDR3 extends over 14 amino acids. Naive-designated CD8 cells lacked CD45RO, were positively enriched for CCR7, and omitted terminally differentiated effector memory CD45RA+ cells.

What was sequenced was naive CD8+ T cells from PBMCs. The chain carries TRBV6-6 and TRBJ1-2; D is perhaps TRBD1 (6 bases). The TCR sequence derives from a man aged 18-30 years in good health. Some clones in this sample may be carry-over from other donors' samples. The CDR3 spells CASSYGGLPGGYTF. CDR3 sequence (DNA): TGTGCCAGCAGTTACGGGGGCCTCCCCGGTGGCTACACCTTC.